A selection of T cell receptor beta chains follows, all from one sample in a study of CXCR3-negative and CXCR3-positive naive CD8 T cells. Following a re-call of the 5' RACE reads, TCRdb has one entry per CDR3 protein and lacks DNA. The sample table includes 140,000 to 150,000 distinct CDR3 sequences. Sequenced sample: naive CXCR3+ CD8+ T cells from blood. The receptors originated from a human donor in good health. Some clones in this sample may be carry-over from other donors' samples. Both conserved end residues are part of each CDR3. Fields, in order: J gene, V gene, CDR3 protein.

J: TRBJ2-7; V: TRBV12-5; CDR3: CASGLPRTLGNEQYF
J: TRBJ2-1; V: TRBV7-3; CDR3: CASSPLASYGANEQFF
J: TRBJ2-7; V: TRBV5-1; CDR3: CASSSGPSSGSLVYEQYF
J: TRBJ2-7; V: TRBV28; CDR3: CASRWGQGSSYEQYF
J: TRBJ2-7; V: TRBV12-3/TRBV12-4; CDR3: CASSHGGVSYEQYF
J: TRBJ2-1; V: TRBV7-3; CDR3: CASSLTGVSYNEQFF
J: TRBJ2-1; V: TRBV15; CDR3: CATSRGQGSYNEQFF
J: TRBJ1-2; V: TRBV29-1; CDR3: CSVAGGSSYGYTF
J: TRBJ2-3; V: TRBV11-2; CDR3: CASSSARYSLTDTQYF
J: TRBJ2-7; V: TRBV5-1; CDR3: CASSLEGFYEQYF
J: TRBJ2-7; V: TRBV30; CDR3: CAWRGGSYEQYF
J: TRBJ1-1; V: TRBV28; CDR3: CAGRTANTEAFF
J: TRBJ1-2; V: TRBV28; CDR3: CASAPTGGTNYGYTF
J: TRBJ2-7; V: TRBV14; CDR3: CASSRHLEPAYEQYF
J: TRBJ1-2; V: TRBV6-5; CDR3: CASSLYPGGAYGYTF
J: TRBJ2-3; V: TRBV5-1; CDR3: CASSFLGTDPTDTQYF
J: TRBJ2-3; V: TRBV4-3; CDR3: CASSQGTTRSDTQYF
J: TRBJ1-1; V: TRBV12-5; CDR3: CASAEMNTEAFF
J: TRBJ2-7; V: TRBV19; CDR3: CASSVAGGPTEQYF
J: TRBJ2-2; V: TRBV20-1; CDR3: CSARDLMGAPGELFF
J: TRBJ2-1; V: TRBV5-5; CDR3: CASSRDRGSYNEQFF
J: TRBJ1-1; V: TRBV7-3; CDR3: CASSPTGFSTEAFF
J: TRBJ2-7; V: TRBV9; CDR3: CASSVGSGSGYEQYF
J: TRBJ2-7; V: TRBV7-3; CDR3: CASSLRRGDYEQYF
J: TRBJ2-3; V: TRBV5-1; CDR3: CASSPALRGASTDTQYF
J: TRBJ1-5; V: TRBV19; CDR3: CASSISAGPQPQHF
J: TRBJ1-1; V: TRBV29-1; CDR3: CSVEGGPDTTEAFF
J: TRBJ2-3; V: TRBV5-5; CDR3: CASSLAPGATDTQYF
J: TRBJ2-7; V: TRBV19; CDR3: CASSIASSYEQYF
J: TRBJ2-1; V: TRBV7-3; CDR3: CASSLLGAGSFENEQFF
J: TRBJ2-1; V: TRBV29-1; CDR3: CSVGGTLSYNEQFF